The rows below give T cell receptor beta chains drawn from one sample of a study of memory CD4+ T cells and cytomegalovirus serostatus. TCRdb's copy holds only in-frame clones and misses some; the assay was immunoSEQ multiplex PCR. The sample yields some 46,000 clones, 75% to 85% seen once. The sequenced sample was memory CD4+ T cells from blood. The receptor source for this set is an adult in good health and CMV-seronegative. CDR3s include the opening cysteine and the closing phenylalanine or tryptophan. The D gene is left open where the match is weak. Clone size, where shown, is once, few, many, or a class for clones that have expanded.

len: 16
d_gene: TRBD1
v_gene: TRBV18
j_gene: TRBJ2-2
abundance: -
CDR3nt: TGTGCCAGCTCCCAGACAGGGGGTTATTCCACCGGGGAGCTGTTTTTT
CDR3aa: CASSQTGGYSTGELFF

len: 15
d_gene: -
v_gene: TRBV1
j_gene: TRBJ2-5
abundance: -
CDR3nt: TGCACCAGCAGCCCCCGCCGAATCGCGGGAGAGACCCAGTACTTC
CDR3aa: CTSSPRRIAGETQYF

len: 13
d_gene: -
v_gene: TRBV5-1
j_gene: TRBJ1-1
abundance: once
CDR3nt: TGCGCCAGCAGCACCGGCCTTAACACTGAAGCTTTCTTT
CDR3aa: CASSTGLNTEAFF

len: 13
d_gene: -
v_gene: TRBV11-2
j_gene: TRBJ2-1
abundance: -
CDR3nt: TGTGCCAGCCGGGGCGCGGTCCACAATGAGCAGTTCTTC
CDR3aa: CASRGAVHNEQFF

len: 18
d_gene: TRBD2
v_gene: TRBV19
j_gene: TRBJ2-7
abundance: -
CDR3nt: TGTGCCAGTCGGTCGAGTACCGGGACTAGCGGGAGGTTCTACGAGCAGTACTTC
CDR3aa: CASRSSTGTSGRFYEQYF

len: 17
d_gene: -
v_gene: TRBV2
j_gene: TRBJ1-2
abundance: -
CDR3nt: TGTGCCAGCAGTGAACGTTCTAGAAACCTGGGACTCGGTGGCTACACCTTC
CDR3aa: CASSERSRNLGLGGYTF

len: 12
d_gene: -
v_gene: TRBV6-1
j_gene: TRBJ1-1
abundance: few
CDR3nt: TGTGCCACACGGACCGAAGACACTGAAGCTTTCTTT
CDR3aa: CATRTEDTEAFF

len: 15
d_gene: -
v_gene: TRBV19
j_gene: TRBJ2-3
abundance: -
CDR3nt: TGTGCCAGTAGTGAATCGGACTGGCCCACAGATACGCAGTATTTT
CDR3aa: CASSESDWPTDTQYF

len: 15
d_gene: -
v_gene: TRBV19
j_gene: TRBJ1-5
abundance: -
CDR3nt: TGTGCCAGTAGTATTCCACGGACAGCCAATCAGCCCCAGCATTTT
CDR3aa: CASSIPRTANQPQHF

len: 12
d_gene: -
v_gene: TRBV29-1
j_gene: TRBJ2-1
abundance: -
CDR3nt: TGCAGCGTTGAACCTAGTCCCTATGAGCAGTTCTTC
CDR3aa: CSVEPSPYEQFF

len: 13
d_gene: -
v_gene: TRBV5-1
j_gene: TRBJ1-2
abundance: -
CDR3nt: TGCGCCAGCAGCCCTAGACAGAGATATGGCTACACCTTC
CDR3aa: CASSPRQRYGYTF

len: 15
d_gene: -
v_gene: TRBV18
j_gene: TRBJ2-2
abundance: -
CDR3nt: TGTGCCAGCTCACCAGTACAGGGCGACACCGGGGAGCTGTTTTTT
CDR3aa: CASSPVQGDTGELFF

len: 14
d_gene: -
v_gene: TRBV11-2
j_gene: TRBJ2-5
abundance: -
CDR3nt: TGTGCCAGCAGCCGTCTAACTAGTGCGGAGACCCAGTACTTC
CDR3aa: CASSRLTSAETQYF

len: 13
d_gene: -
v_gene: TRBV18
j_gene: TRBJ2-7
abundance: -
CDR3nt: TGTGCCAGCTCACCAGGGTCGGCCTACGAGCAGTACTTC
CDR3aa: CASSPGSAYEQYF

len: 15
d_gene: -
v_gene: TRBV6-5
j_gene: TRBJ1-5
abundance: -
CDR3nt: TGTGCCAGCAGTCTGGACAGAAACGGTAATCAGCCCCAGCATTTT
CDR3aa: CASSLDRNGNQPQHF

len: 15
d_gene: -
v_gene: TRBV5-5
j_gene: TRBJ1-4
abundance: -
CDR3nt: TGTGCCAGCAGCTTGTCGATAGGGCCTAATGAAAAACTGTTTTTT
CDR3aa: CASSLSIGPNEKLFF

len: 14
d_gene: -
v_gene: TRBV10-1
j_gene: TRBJ2-5
abundance: -
CDR3nt: TGCGCCAGCAGTGATGGCCGAGGAGGTGAGACCCAGTACTTC
CDR3aa: CASSDGRGGETQYF